This is a list of T cell receptor beta chains from one sample in a study of technical replicates of blood from a handful of donors. Clones were read by immunoSEQ multiplex PCR, and TCRdb kept only the in-frame ones, dropping some. The sample shows 60,000 or so clones, approximately 87% of them seen only once. Sequenced material: PBMCs. The receptors stem from a human donor in good health. Some clones in this sample may be carry-over from other donors' samples. The CDR3 runs from the conserved cysteine through the conserved F or W. Each record gives: V gene, J gene, D gene, CDR3 length, clone size, CDR3 DNA, CDR3 protein. A D gene is named only where the DNA matches it firmly. Clone sizes are given selectively: once, few, many, or a class where the clone is expanded.

TRBV7-2	TRBJ1-5	-	13	many	TGTGCCAGCAGCCCCCGGGGCAATCAGCCCCAGCATTTT	CASSPRGNQPQHF
TRBV11-3	TRBJ2-1	TRBD2	16	once	TGTGCCAGCAGCTTAGATGGGCTAGCGGGATACAATGAGCAGTTCTTC	CASSLDGLAGYNEQFF
TRBV13	TRBJ2-3	TRBD1	14	-	TGTGCCAGCAGCCGACAGGGTTGGTCAGATACGCAGTATTTT	CASSRQGWSDTQYF
TRBV4-3	TRBJ1-6	TRBD1	16	-	TGCGCCAGCAGCCAAGCAAACAGGGGAGATAATTCACCCCTCCACTTT	CASSQANRGDNSPLHF
TRBV5-1	TRBJ2-3	TRBD2	17	-	TGCGCCAGCAGCTGGGGAGGCTCTAGCGGGGGCGGGGATACGCAGTATTTT	CASSWGGSSGGGDTQYF
TRBV30	TRBJ2-1	TRBD2	16	once	TGTGCCTGGAGTGGTTCGTCTAGCGGGAGGACCAATGAGCAGTTCTTC	CAWSGSSSGRTNEQFF
TRBV30	TRBJ2-7	-	16	few	TGTGCCTGGAGCCCGGCAGGGATCTACAAGACCTACGAGCAGTACTTC	CAWSPAGIYKTYEQYF
TRBV4-2	TRBJ2-2	-	14	-	TGTGCCAGCAGCCAATCACCGGGGTCCGGGGAGCTGTTTTTT	CASSQSPGSGELFF
TRBV7-2	TRBJ2-7	TRBD1	17	few	TGTGCCAGCAGCTTAGTAGGGACAGGAAATAACTCCTACGAGCAGTACTTC	CASSLVGTGNNSYEQYF
TRBV4-2	TRBJ1-2	-	14	-	TGTGCCAGCAGCCAAGAGGCAGGCCCCTATGGCTACACCTTC	CASSQEAGPYGYTF
TRBV4-2	TRBJ2-3	-	12	-	TGTGCCAGCAGCCTCCGGGAGGATACGCAGTATTTT	CASSLREDTQYF
TRBV18	TRBJ2-7	TRBD2	15	-	TGTGCCAGCTCACCCGCAGCGGGGGGATCCTACGAGCAGTACTTC	CASSPAAGGSYEQYF
TRBV19	TRBJ2-3	-	13	-	TGTGCCAGTAGTGCGGCGAGCACAGATACGCAGTATTTT	CASSAASTDTQYF
TRBV5-1	TRBJ2-1	-	15	-	TGCGCCAGTACCGAGGAGGGTAGTGGGTACAATGAGCAGTTCTTC	CASTEEGSGYNEQFF
TRBV5-1	TRBJ1-2	-	15	-	TGCGCCAGCAGCGAGACACCGTCCCCTCCTTATGGCTACACCTTC	CASSETPSPPYGYTF
TRBV7-9	TRBJ2-2	TRBD2	14	-	TGTGCCGGTTCTTCGGGACTAGCGGGAGCGGAGCTGTTTTTT	CAGSSGLAGAELFF
TRBV27	TRBJ1-6	-	13	-	TGTGCCAGCAGCGGAGCCTATAATTCACCCCTCCACTTT	CASSGAYNSPLHF
TRBV5-6	TRBJ2-1	-	12	-	TGTGCCAGCAGCTTGTCGGGTGGTGAGCAGTTCTTC	CASSLSGGEQFF
TRBV5-8	TRBJ2-2	-	17	-	TGTGCCAGCACCACCAAAGGACGGACATTGAACACCGGGGAGCTGTTTTTT	CASTTKGRTLNTGELFF
TRBV19	TRBJ1-1	-	14	-	TGTGCCAGTAGTAAACAGGGAATCGGCACTGAAGCTTTCTTT	CASSKQGIGTEAFF
TRBV7-3	TRBJ2-1	TRBD2	15	-	TGTGCCAGCAGCCCTTCTAGCGGGAGGCTCAATGAGCAGTTCTTC	CASSPSSGRLNEQFF
TRBV7-8	TRBJ2-2	TRBD2	16	-	TGTGCCTCGAACATCGCAGCGGGGGGTAACACCGGGGAGCTGTTTTTT	CASNIAAGGNTGELFF
TRBV10-3	TRBJ2-7	-	15	-	TGTGCCATCAGTGGCGTCCAGGGCCAATGGTACGAGCAGTACTTC	CAISGVQGQWYEQYF
TRBV10-2	TRBJ2-3	-	11	many	TGCGCCAGTGGAGAGGGTGATACGCAGTATTTT	CASGEGDTQYF
TRBV4-1	TRBJ2-1	TRBD2	15	once	TGCGCCAGCAGCCAGGTTCGGACTAGCTGGGATGAGCAGTTCTTC	CASSQVRTSWDEQFF
TRBV5-4	TRBJ2-2	-	13	-	TGTGCCAGCAGCCCGTCCTTAACCGGGGAGCTGTTTTTT	CASSPSLTGELFF
TRBV7-6	TRBJ1-4	-	14	-	TGTGCCAGCAGCTTCCGGACAGCTAATGAAAAACTGTTTTTT	CASSFRTANEKLFF
TRBV4-3	TRBJ1-4	TRBD1	14	-	TGCGCCAGCAGCCAACACAGGGGAACAGAAGGACTGTTTTTT	CASSQHRGTEGLFF
TRBV10-3	TRBJ1-1	-	17	-	TGTGCCATCAAGAGTTCCAACTCTCGCAGGGCGGCCACTGAAGCTTTCTTT	CAIKSSNSRRAATEAFF
TRBV30	TRBJ1-2	-	13	-	TGTGCCTGGGACCTTGACAGCCAGTATGGCTACACCTTC	CAWDLDSQYGYTF
TRBV4-2	TRBJ2-7	TRBD1	17	-	TGTGCCAGCAGCCAAGAAGGACCGGGCAGGGGGCCCTACGAGCAGTACTTC	CASSQEGPGRGPYEQYF
TRBV4-2	TRBJ2-3	TRBD1	17	-	TGTGCCAGCAGCCAAGATTACTGGGGACAGGGAAGAGATACGCAGTATTTT	CASSQDYWGQGRDTQYF
TRBV13	TRBJ1-2	TRBD1	15	-	TGTGCCAGCAGCCGGACAGGGGTTGCTAACTATGGCTACACCTTC	CASSRTGVANYGYTF
TRBV5-8	TRBJ1-1	-	14	-	TGTGCCAGCATCCGGGGTATCTGGGACACTGAAGCTTTCTTT	CASIRGIWDTEAFF
TRBV5-6	TRBJ1-3	TRBD1	16	-	TGTGCCAGCAGCCCGGACAGGGGGTTATCTGGAAACACCATATATTTT	CASSPDRGLSGNTIYF
TRBV5-6	TRBJ1-5	-	14	-	TGTGCCAGCAGCTTGTCGGGGGGAGGTCAGCCCCAGCATTTT	CASSLSGGGQPQHF
TRBV11-3	TRBJ1-1	-	13	-	TGTGCCAGCAGCTTAGAGTCCCATTCTGAAGCTTTCTTT	CASSLESHSEAFF
TRBV7-6	TRBJ1-1	-	13	-	TGTGCCAGCAGCTTAGATTCGGGATCTGAAGCTTTCTTT	CASSLDSGSEAFF
TRBV29-1	TRBJ1-5	-	15	-	TGCAGCGTTGAAGTCGGCGGGGGGACCAATCAGCCCCAGCATTTT	CSVEVGGGTNQPQHF
TRBV7-2	TRBJ1-4	-	16	once	TGTGCCAGCAGCCCAAGCTTTGGGAGGGTCGGTGAAAAACTGTTTTTT	CASSPSFGRVGEKLFF
TRBV5-1	TRBJ2-2	TRBD1	15	-	TGCGCCAGCAGCTTGGCCAGGGGGCATACCGGGGAGCTGTTTTTT	CASSLARGHTGELFF
TRBV7-2	TRBJ1-5	-	14	few	TGTGCCAGCAGCCCCCTCCCCGGGAATCAGCCCCAGCATTTT	CASSPLPGNQPQHF
TRBV7-2	TRBJ2-2	TRBD2	16	few	TGTGCCAGCAGCTTAGGACTAGCGGGACAAACCGGGGAGCTGTTTTTT	CASSLGLAGQTGELFF
TRBV7-9	TRBJ2-7	-	10	-	TGTGCCAGCAGCGGGCAAGAGCAGTACTTC	CASSGQEQYF
TRBV27	TRBJ1-6	-	15	-	TGTGCCAGCAGTGCCAGGGATGCCTATAATTCACCCCTCCACTTT	CASSARDAYNSPLHF
TRBV21-1	TRBJ1-6	-	17	-	TGTGCCAGCAGCAAAAATTGCCAGACTTCCTATAATTCACCCCTCCACTTT	CASSKNCQTSYNSPLHF
TRBV30	TRBJ2-7	TRBD1	12	once	TGTGCCCAGGGACAGGGGGCCTACGAGCAGTACTTC	CAQGQGAYEQYF
TRBV5-8	TRBJ1-1	TRBD1	16	-	TGTGCCAGCAGCCCCGGGACAGGCCCTTTCGACACTGAAGCTTTCTTT	CASSPGTGPFDTEAFF
TRBV5-1	TRBJ2-1	-	15	-	TGCGCCAGCAGCTGGACCGGGACAACCCTTAATGAGCAGTTCTTC	CASSWTGTTLNEQFF
TRBV14	TRBJ1-6	-	14	once	TGTGCCAGCAGCCAAGAGCCAGGCAATTCACCCCTCCACTTT	CASSQEPGNSPLHF